This entry describes one T cell receptor beta chain. The CDR3 totals 18 residues. V dropped 7 bases and J dropped 0; count of bases not matched to a gene: 10. The germline V gene encodes CDR1 SNHLY and CDR2 FYNNEI. Sequenced by immunoSEQ multiplex PCR; TCRdb stores in-frame clones only, minus some. The sample yields around 95,000 clones, approximately 89% seen once. This record belongs to a study of OX40 agonist ivuxolimab in advanced cancers. The genes are TRBV2 and TRBJ2-1; 12 bases map to TRBD2. The sequence was collected from an adult with an advanced solid tumor such as melanoma, head and neck, liver or kidney cancer. This specimen consisted of CD4+ or CD8+ T cells sorted from blood, obtained in a trial of the OX40 agonist ivuxolimab. The CDR3 protein is CASKTSGRTLSSYNEQFF. The CDR3 coding sequence is TGTGCCAGCAAAACTAGCGGGAGGACTCTAAGCTCCTACAATGAGCAGTTCTTC.